This TCR beta chain was found in a study of T-cell reconstitution after alpha-beta-depleted transplantation in children (TCRdb year 2016). In the study overall: Using TCR repertoire profiling, the study quantitatively followed how T-cell immune reconstitution unfolded in children after TCRalphabeta/CD19-depleted allogeneic hematopoietic cell transplantation.

This clonotype appeared a few times. Its cognate antigen has yet to be identified. Nothing much larger sits one base from this clone, and base qualities are not available. The library was generated by PCR. The run used an Illumina HiSeq 2500. Molecular barcoding was employed in the preparation of TCR libraries, with unique molecular identifiers being used to normalize TCRbeta repertoire quantification. Through fastp at Q25 and MiXCR, TCRdb rebuilt clones from the public reads, retaining in-frame beta chains. Entries that share a CDR3 protein sequence are merged under the most common genes and DNA. The sample table holds roughly 300,000 distinct CDR3 sequences, of which approximately 9.8% were seen once. 10% of the sample comes from the top ten. V lost 6 bases and J lost 7 bases; the stretch between them is 15 bases long. The CDR3 has 13 amino acids, counting the end cysteine and phenylalanine. The CDR3 DNA has 39 bases and is translated from base 1. The germline V gene (reference sequence) provides CDR1 LGHDT and CDR2 YNNKEL.

This TCR derives from a human donor who donated a stem cell graft to a child with SCID. The rearrangement joined TRBV3-1 to TRBJ1-1; TRBD1 is possibly the D segment (6 matching bases). The input for sequencing was PBMCs from the stem cell graft donor, taken from the stem cell graft. This receptor has the CDR3 CASRLGGQSEAFF. In nucleotides, the sequence is TGTGCCAGCAGATTGGGGGGGCAAAGTGAAGCTTTCTTT.